One sample yielded the 32 T cell receptor beta chains listed below, sequenced in a study of tumor-infiltrating lymphocytes in localized non-small cell lung cancer. This table comes from immunoSEQ multiplex PCR, and its TCRdb copy is limited to in-frame clones, with some not included. The profile shows about 12,000 clones, roughly three quarters of them singletons. The sample taken for sequencing was uninvolved lung tissue not adjacent to the tumor. Receptors originate from a human donor with non-small cell lung cancer.

This clone was seen just once. This chain connects TRBV27 to TRBJ1-2, with 7 bases matching TRBD1. CDR3 length: 12 residues. Germline loops: CDR1 MNHEY, CDR2 SMNVEV (reference sequence). V trimming: 3 bases; J trimming: 8 bases; junction bases outside the gene matches: 3. CDR3 in amino acids: CASSFGGGGYTF. The DNA for the CDR3 is TGTGCCAGCAGTTTTGGAGGGGGCGGCTACACCTTC.

The V and J genes are TRBV10-3 and TRBJ1-1; possible D gene TRBD1, 5 bases. V was pared by 3 bases and J by 5 bases, with 13 bases between. Looked up from germline, CDR1 is ENHRY and CDR2 is SYGVKD. There are 14 residues in the CDR3. This CDR3 reads CAISDWQGGTEAFF. The CDR3 nucleotides read TGTGCCATCAGTGATTGGCAGGGTGGAACTGAAGCTTTCTTT.

The chain joins TRBV30 to TRBJ2-1; D not resolved. The germline V gene has CDR1 GTSNPN and CDR2 SVGIG (reference sequence). V dropped 0 bases and J dropped 10 bases, with 13 bases sitting between them. There are 13 residues in the CDR3. The CDR3 region has the DNA TGTGCCTGGAGTGTACTGGGCGGTCGGGAGCAGTTCTTC. It yields the protein CAWSVLGGREQFF. Looking up the rest from reference TRBV30 and TRBJ2-1 gives the full variable domain: SQTIHQWPATLVQPVGSPLSLECTVEGTSNPNLYWYRQAAGRGLQLLFYSVGIGQISSEVPQNLSASRPQDRQFILSSKKLLLSDSGFYLCAWSVLGGREQFFGPGTRLTVL.

The chain couples TRBV30 to TRBJ1-1, with D unresolved. V lost 4 bases to trimming and J lost 3 bases, with 9 bases between them. This CDR3 has 12 residues. Per germline, CDR1 GTSNPN and CDR2 SVGIG (reference sequence). CDR3 region: CAWNRDYTEAFF. In nucleotides, the CDR3 is TGTGCCTGGAATAGGGATTACACTGAAGCTTTCTTT.

This clone is labeled as large. V gene TRBV2 combines with J gene TRBJ1-4; D may be TRBD1 (6 bases). Germline assignment: CDR1 SNHLY and CDR2 FYNNEI. V dropped 8 bases and J dropped 2 bases, with 18 bases sitting between them. This CDR3 comprises 16 residues. The DNA for the CDR3 is TGTGCCAGCCGCCCTTGGCGAGGGGGGACTAATGAAAAACTGTTTTTT. Translating gives CASRPWRGGTNEKLFF.

The CDR3 bases are TGTGCCAGCAGTTTAAGCAGTGAGGGGTACGAGCAGTACTTC. Encoded protein: CASSLSSEGYEQYF. The chain couples TRBV27 to TRBJ2-7; perhaps D is TRBD1 or TRBD2 (5 bases each). The CDR3 is made up of 14 amino acids. Per germline, CDR1 MNHEY and CDR2 SMNVEV (reference sequence). V was cut by 2 bases and J by 4 bases, with 12 bases left in between.

The chain is built from TRBV10-3 and TRBJ2-7; 7 bases agree with TRBD2. The V segment lost 4 bases and the J segment 7 bases; nucleotides outside the gene matches: 1. CDR1 is ENHRY, CDR2 SYGVKD, per germline. This CDR3 has 11 residues. CDR3 in amino acids: CAISGDYEQYF. The CDR3 DNA is TGTGCCATCAGTGGGGACTATGAGCAGTACTTC.

V gene TRBV7-6 combines with J gene TRBJ2-3; 10 bases are a match to TRBD1. V lost 5 bases, J lost 2 bases, and 7 bases stayed unmatched. The CDR3 has 16 amino acids. Germline assignment: CDR1 SGHVS and CDR2 FNYEAQ. The CDR3 is CASSQLTGGTTDTQYF. The CDR3 DNA sequence: TGTGCCAGCAGCCAGCTGACAGGGGGCACCACAGATACGCAGTATTTT. Based on the CDR3 plus reference TRBV7-6 and TRBJ2-3, the full variable domain is GAGVSQSPRYKVTKRGQDVALRCDPISGHVSLYWYRQALGQGPEFLTYFNYEAQQDKSGLPNDRFSAERPEGSISTLTIQRTEQRDSAMYRCASSQLTGGTTDTQYFGPGTRLTVL.

The chain is built from TRBV11-2 and TRBJ1-2, with D unclear. The CDR3 is 14 amino acids. Trimming pared 3 bases from V and 1 base from J, leaving 9 bases between. Germline CDR1 SGHAT, CDR2 FQNNGV. CDR3 residues: CASSFPPVNYGYTF. DNA for the CDR3: TGTGCCAGCAGCTTTCCCCCCGTTAACTATGGCTACACCTTC.

V usage is TRBV7-9 and J usage is TRBJ1-4; 7 positions agree with TRBD1. The CDR3 spans 15 residues. The trim removed 0 bases at V and 7 bases at J, leaving 5 bases unmatched. Germline lookup yields CDR1 SEHNR and CDR2 FQNEAQ (reference sequence). In DNA form, the CDR3 reads TGTGCCAGCAGCTTAGCGCCAGGGGGAATTGAAAAACTGTTTTTT. As protein: CASSLAPGGIEKLFF.

V and J are TRBV5-1 and TRBJ1-1, with a possible D match to TRBD1 (5 bases). This CDR3 has 14 amino acids. Trimming shortened V by 0 bases and J by 3 bases, and 9 bases separated the two germline ends. The V gene's germline CDR1 is SGHRS and CDR2 YFSETQ. The CDR3 region has the DNA TGCGCCAGCAGCTTGGAACCGACAGACACTGAAGCTTTCTTT. Translation gives CASSLEPTDTEAFF.

J is TRBJ1-2 and V is TRBV30; D is unclear. Trimming shortened V by 0 bases and J by 4 bases, and 3 bases separated the two germline ends. This CDR3 has 11 residues. CDR1 and CDR2 from the germline V gene are GTSNPN and SVGIG (reference sequence). CDR3 bases: TGTGCCTGGAGTGTACTCTATGGCTACACCTTC. Translating it yields CAWSVLYGYTF.

Relative to its sample, this clone is medium-sized. CDR3: CASSQKGGARYGYTF. The CDR3 DNA reads TGTGCCAGCAGCCAAAAGGGGGGGGCGAGGTATGGCTACACCTTC. The rearrangement links TRBV2 to TRBJ1-2; tentatively, D is TRBD1 (6 bases). The CDR3 has 15 residues. V gave up 6 bases and J gave up 5 bases, with 19 bases separating them. The germline CDR1 and CDR2 sequences are SNHLY and FYNNEI.

V gene TRBV28 combines with J gene TRBJ1-2; D is uncertain. Germline V gene data show CDR1 as MDHEN and CDR2 as SYDVKM. CDR3 size: 12 residues. V gave up 1 base and J gave up 5 bases, with 5 bases separating them. In DNA, the CDR3 is TGTGCCAGCAGTTTATCGGCATATGGCTACACCTTC. This encodes CASSLSAYGYTF.

V usage is TRBV6-6 and J usage is TRBJ2-5; D gene uncertain. The germline CDR1 and CDR2 sequences are MNHNY and SVGAGI (reference sequence). The length of the CDR3 is 11 residues. The V end lost 6 bases, the J end lost 2 bases, and 4 bases lay between the germline ends. The CDR3 DNA follows: TGTGCCAGCAGGGGACAAGAGACCCAGTACTTC. Translated: CASRGQETQYF.

The J gene is TRBJ2-7, the V gene TRBV2; D could derive from TRBD1 or TRBD2 (7 bases each). The germline V and J ends were trimmed by 4 bases and 7 bases, with 17 bases remaining between them. The CDR3 extends over 14 amino acids. Per germline, CDR1 SNHLY and CDR2 FYNNEI. The DNA of the CDR3 is TGTGCCAGCAGTGGTCAGGGGGGGCCCCAAGAGCAGTACTTC. As protein: CASSGQGGPQEQYF.

The V and J genes are TRBV15 and TRBJ1-5; tentatively, D is TRBD1 (5 bases). CDR3 length: 15 amino acids. Germline values: CDR1 LNHNV, CDR2 YYDKDF (reference sequence). Between the trimmed V and J ends, which lost 0 bases and 10 bases, there was a span of 16 bases. CDR3: CATSRDPGGRAPQHF. In nucleotides, the CDR3 is TGTGCCACCAGCAGAGATCCGGGGGGAAGAGCCCCCCAGCATTTT.

The chain carries TRBV5-4 and TRBJ1-3; no definite D call. There are 14 residues in the CDR3. Per the germline V gene, CDR1 is SGHNT and CDR2 is YYREEE (reference sequence). The V end lost 0 bases, the J end lost 7 bases, and 11 bases lay between the germline ends. In DNA, the CDR3 is TGTGCCAGCAGCTTGGGGTCTGGGTCGAACACCATATATTTT. Its protein is CASSLGSGSNTIYF.

The chain carries TRBV7-9 and TRBJ1-2; D is possibly TRBD1 (6 bases). The germline gives CDR1 SEHNR, CDR2 FQNEAQ (reference sequence). There are 15 residues in the CDR3. The V end was cut by 4 bases, the J end by 8 bases, with 20 bases between. As DNA, the CDR3 is TGTGCCAGCAGCTCCCAACGGGGGGGGCTGAGCGGCTACACCTTC. As protein: CASSSQRGGLSGYTF.

V gene TRBV7-6 combines with J gene TRBJ2-7; D perhaps matches TRBD2 (6 bases). CDR3 length: 13 amino acids. The V end lost 0 bases, the J end lost 6 bases, and 9 bases lay between the germline ends. Germline CDR1 is SGHVS and CDR2 is FNYEAQ. CDR3 residues: CASSLAEGSEQYF. CDR3 in DNA: TGTGCCAGCAGCTTAGCGGAGGGTAGCGAGCAGTACTTC.

Details on this clone: Compared with germline, one end of the junction differs, possibly owing to a read error. The genes are TRBV7-7 and TRBJ1-1; D is perhaps TRBD1 (6 bases). Germline V gene data show CDR1 as SSHAT and CDR2 as FNYEAQ (reference sequence). The CDR3 spans 15 residues. The CDR3 region has the DNA TGTGCTAGCAGCTTAGCGGGGGCAGGGCCCACTGAAGCTTTCTTT. Its translation: CASSLAGAGPTEAFF.

This chain uses TRBV27 with TRBJ1-2; the D gene is possibly TRBD1 (6 bases). V shed 2 bases and J shed 8 bases, with 15 bases lying between them. The CDR3 has 14 residues. CDR1 MNHEY and CDR2 SMNVEV come from the germline V gene (reference sequence). CDR3 protein: CASSLIGGAGGYTF. As DNA, the CDR3 is TGTGCCAGCAGTTTAATCGGGGGCGCGGGGGGCTACACCTTC.

This clone was counted a single time. In DNA form, the CDR3 reads TGCGCCAGCAGCTTGGAGGGAGGTAAGAACACTGAAGCTTTCTTT. It encodes CASSLEGGKNTEAFF. The genes are TRBV5-1 and TRBJ1-1, with unresolved D. The CDR3 is 15 amino acids. Germline V gene lookup returns CDR1 SGHRS and CDR2 YFSETQ. The ends were cut back, 0 bases at V and 1 base at J, with 10 bases in the middle.

The chain couples TRBV28 to TRBJ2-7, with 8 bases fitting TRBD1. The ends lost 6 bases at V and 0 bases at J; junction bases unmatched: 4. The CDR3 is 14 amino acids. Germline V gene sequence: CDR1 MDHEN, CDR2 SYDVKM. DNA for the CDR3: TGTGCCAGCAGGAGGACAGGGAGCTCCTACGAGCAGTACTTC. It translates to CASRRTGSSYEQYF. Supplemented by reference TRBV28 and TRBJ2-7, the full variable domain reads DVKVTQSSRYLVKRTGEKVFLECVQDMDHENMFWYRQDPGLGLRLIYFSYDVKMKEKGDIPEGYSVSREKKERFSLILESASTNQTSMYLCASRRTGSSYEQYFGPGTRLTVT.

The chain carries TRBV9 and TRBJ2-3, with a weak D call TRBD1 (6 bases). Germline V gene lookup returns CDR1 SGDLS and CDR2 YYNGEE. This CDR3 contains 14 residues. V was trimmed by 4 bases and J by 4 bases, leaving 13 bases between them. The CDR3 sequence is CASSFTGSADTQYF. CDR3 DNA: TGTGCCAGCAGCTTTACAGGGTCGGCAGATACGCAGTATTTT.

DNA for the CDR3: TGTGCCAGCAGCCAACAGGGGGCGGGTGGCTACACCTTC. Protein sequence: CASSQQGAGGYTF. J is TRBJ1-2 and V is TRBV14; 8 bases fit TRBD1. The CDR3 length is 13 residues. Germline CDR1 is SGHDN and CDR2 is FVKESK. Trimming took 2 bases from V and 7 from J; bases not matched to a gene: 3. The full variable domain, rest sourced from reference TRBV14 and TRBJ1-2, is EAGVTQFPSHSVIEKGQTVTLRCDPISGHDNLYWYRRVMGKEIKFLLHFVKESKQDESGMPNNRFLAERTGGTYSTLKVQPAELEDSGVYFCASSQQGAGGYTFGSGTRLTVV.

The genes are TRBV30 and TRBJ1-4; no clear D gene. The CDR3 is made up of 15 amino acids. Germline CDR1 GTSNPN, CDR2 SVGIG (reference sequence). With 0 bases removed from V and 4 bases from J, the gap between germline ends came to 12 bases. This chain's CDR3 is CAWSVPGRHNEKLFF. CDR3 bases: TGTGCCTGGAGTGTGCCCGGAAGGCATAATGAAAAACTGTTTTTT.

The chain combines TRBV9 with TRBJ2-5, with unresolved D. The CDR3 has 13 amino acids. Trimming left V 1 base short and J 2 bases short, with 6 bases between. CDR1 and CDR2 from the germline V gene are SGDLS and YYNGEE. The DNA of the CDR3 is TGTGCCAGCAGCGTAACACCTCAAGAGACCCAGTACTTC. Translating it yields CASSVTPQETQYF.

The J gene is TRBJ1-2, the V gene TRBV18; the match to TRBD1 covers 8 bases. Trimming removed 4 bases from V and 6 bases from J; junction bases left unmatched: 7. Germline V lookup: CDR1 KGHSH, CDR2 LQKENI. This CDR3 has 14 amino acids. The DNA of the CDR3 is TGTGCCAGCTCACAGGACAGGGAAGGCGATGGCTACACCTTC. Translated: CASSQDREGDGYTF.

The chain combines TRBV4-3 with TRBJ2-5; D might be TRBD1 (6 bases). The V end was cut by 0 bases, the J end by 4 bases, with 18 bases between. Germline-derived CDR1 and CDR2 are LGHNA and YSLEER. The CDR3 length is 17 residues. The CDR3 sequence is CASSQEVPGQFGETQYF. Here the CDR3 DNA reads TGCGCCAGCAGCCAAGAGGTACCGGGACAATTTGGAGAGACCCAGTACTTC.

The V gene is TRBV28, the J gene TRBJ1-2; 7 bases are shared with TRBD1. The germline V gene encodes CDR1 MDHEN and CDR2 SYDVKM. The CDR3 runs 11 residues. Trimming cost V 11 bases and J 8 bases; bases outside gene matches: 8. This CDR3 reads CAVRGRGGYTF. DNA for the CDR3: TGTGCCGTTAGGGGGCGCGGGGGCTACACCTTC.

This clone occurred once. This chain connects TRBV2 to TRBJ1-4; D call uncertain. The germline V gene encodes CDR1 SNHLY and CDR2 FYNNEI. Trimming removed 6 bases at V and 0 bases at J, with 8 bases between. The CDR3 contains 14 residues. This CDR3 reads CASRVRATNEKLFF. The CDR3 DNA sequence: TGTGCCAGCAGGGTTAGGGCAACTAATGAAAAACTGTTTTTT.